The T cell receptor (beta chain) under discussion was sequenced for a study of OX40 agonist ivuxolimab in advanced cancers. About the study: Every 2 weeks, ivuxolimab was infused into the patients intravenously at between 0.01 and 10 mg/kg. Partial response was recorded in three patients: one hepatocellular carcinoma and two cutaneous melanoma cases.

A single count supports this clone. Its antigen is not identified. Sequencing used immunoSEQ multiplex PCR; TCRdb keeps in-frame clones, though not all of them. The sample records some 85,000 clones, roughly 84% being singletons. V dropped 5 bases and J dropped 10; count of bases not matched to a gene: 3. The V gene's germline CDR1 is SGHDN and CDR2 FVKESK. The CDR3 sequence is 13 residues long. Study-wide results and limits: Normalized T-cell clonal expansion was also low in a subset of nonresponders.

The rearrangement links TRBV14 to TRBJ2-5, with TRBD2 matching 14 bases. The source material was CD4+ or CD8+ T cells sorted from blood, sampled in a trial of the OX40 agonist ivuxolimab. The sequence was obtained from an adult with an advanced solid tumor such as melanoma, head and neck, liver or kidney cancer. The CDR3 is CASSDGLAGGQYF. CDR3 DNA: TGTGCCAGCAGCGACGGACTAGCGGGAGGCCAGTACTTC.